This passage covers 8 T cell receptor beta chains from one sample sequenced in a study of regulatory T cells in long-lasting Graves disease. The time point is: newly diagnosed GD, antithyroid drugs for less than 3 months. With RNA extracted from PBMCs as input, the TCR library was made. iRepertoire HTBI primers and Arm-PCR of CDR3 regions built TCR beta libraries. MiXCR, run by TCRdb on the multiplex PCR reads, gives a single entry per CDR3 protein. The profile covers under 450,000 distinct CDR3 sequences, with about 11% appearing a single time and around 18% taken by the ten largest. This same sample was also part of a study on T cells in Graves' hyperthyroidism and ophthalmopathy.

The sequencing here drew on peripheral blood mononuclear cells (PBMCs), taken at new diagnosis, from a patient treated with antithyroid drugs. All receptors derive from a woman aged 18-35 years with Graves disease.

This clonotype was seen repeatedly, ten times or more. The rearrangement uses TRBV6-5 and TRBJ1-2; 7 bases match TRBD1. The germline V gene encodes CDR1 MNHEY and CDR2 SVGAGI. The CDR3 length is 14 residues. Unmatched junction bases numbered 8, after V lost 2 bases and J lost 8 bases. DNA of the CDR3: TGTGCCAGCAGTTACGACAGGGCCACCCTCGGCTACACCTTC. This translates into CASSYDRATLGYTF.

This clonotype has ten or more counts. The chain has TRBV20-1 and TRBJ2-5; D gene ambiguous. V lost 7 bases and J lost 5, with 11 bases in between. The CDR3 is 11 amino acids. The germline gives CDR1 DFQATT, CDR2 SNEGSKA (reference sequence). The CDR3 nucleotides read TGCAGTGTCACTCTGAGGGAGACCCAGTACTTC. Residues: CSVTLRETQYF.

V gene TRBV10-3 combines with J gene TRBJ1-6; weak D call: TRBD1 (6 bases). Trimming left V 5 bases short and J 13 bases short, with 24 bases between. Germline assignment: CDR1 ENHRY and CDR2 SYGVKD. The CDR3 is 16 amino acids. CDR3 amino acids: CAISPRKGGPIEPLHF. The CDR3 nucleotides are TGTGCCATCAGTCCTCGAAAGGGGGGTCCTATAGAGCCCCTCCACTTT.

This clonotype was counted many times. This chain uses TRBV7-9 with TRBJ2-1; 12 positions match TRBD2. The J segment lost 5 bases and the V segment lost 7 bases, leaving 18 bases of the junction unmatched. Germline-derived CDR1 and CDR2 are SEHNR and FQNEAQ (reference sequence). This CDR3 is 19 amino acids long. The DNA for the CDR3 is TGTGCCAGCACCAAATCTAGTGCACTAGCGGGAGGTTCGAACAATGAGCAGTTCTTC. Protein: CASTKSSALAGGSNNEQFF.

This clonotype was picked up many times. The gene calls are TRBV11-3 and TRBJ1-6; no definite D call. With 3 bases removed from V and 7 bases from J, the gap between germline ends came to 4 bases. Germline lookup yields CDR1 SGHNT and CDR2 YENEEA. CDR3 size: 12 residues. The CDR3 loop reads CASSFGNSPLHF. The DNA for the CDR3 is TGTGCCAGCAGCTTTGGCAATTCACCCCTCCACTTT.

Note on this clonotype: The missing conserved phenylalanine or tryptophan at the end of this CDR3 makes a read error likely. The CDR3 bases are TGTGCCAGCAGCCCAAACCCCTACTCCTACGAGCAGTACTCC. Amino acids: CASSPNPYSYEQYS. The chain uses TRBV9 and TRBJ2-7; D remains ambiguous. CDR3 length equals 14 residues. Germline assignment: CDR1 SGDLS and CDR2 YYNGEE. V dropped 4 bases and J dropped 0 bases, with 11 bases sitting between them.

The V call is TRBV5-1, the J call TRBJ2-7, with TRBD1 identical over 7 bases. V shed 1 base and J 2 bases; nucleotides not matched to a gene: 6. This CDR3 comprises 15 residues. The germline V gene has CDR1 SGHRS and CDR2 YFSETQ. The CDR3 DNA reads as TGCGCCAGCAGCTTGACCGGGACAGATACCTACGAGCAGTACTTC. Amino acid sequence: CASSLTGTDTYEQYF. Supplemented by reference TRBV5-1 and TRBJ2-7, the full variable domain reads KAGVTQTPRYLIKTRGQQVTLSCSPISGHRSVSWYQQTPGQGLQFLFEYFSETQRNKGNFPGRFSGRQFSNSRSEMNVSTLELGDSALYLCASSLTGTDTYEQYFGPGTRLTVT.

J is TRBJ2-3 and V is TRBV28, with TRBD2 identical over 7 bases. The CDR3 is 17 residues long. Germline V gene data show CDR1 as MDHEN and CDR2 as SYDVKM. The V segment lost 2 bases and the J segment 6 bases; nucleotides outside the gene matches: 14. The CDR3 DNA reads TGTGCCAGCAGTTTAGGACTAGGTGGGGGGAGGTCGGATACGCAGTATTTT. Translating it yields CASSLGLGGGRSDTQYF.